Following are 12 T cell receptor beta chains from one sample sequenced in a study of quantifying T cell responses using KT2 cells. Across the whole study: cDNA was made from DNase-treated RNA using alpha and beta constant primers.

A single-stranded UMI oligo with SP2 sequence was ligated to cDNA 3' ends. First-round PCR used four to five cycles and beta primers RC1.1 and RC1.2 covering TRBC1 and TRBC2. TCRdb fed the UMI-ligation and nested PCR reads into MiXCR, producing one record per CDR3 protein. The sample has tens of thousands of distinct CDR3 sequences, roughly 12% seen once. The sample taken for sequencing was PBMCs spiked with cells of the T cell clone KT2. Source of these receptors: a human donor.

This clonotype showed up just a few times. CDR3 sequence reads: CASSARVGEAFF. CDR3 DNA: TGTGCCAGCAGCGCCCGAGTCGGTGAAGCTTTCTTT. The J gene is TRBJ1-1, the V gene TRBV11-3; D gene uncertain. This CDR3 contains 12 residues. CDR1 and CDR2 (germline): SGHNT, YENEEA. The V and J ends lost 5 bases and 7 bases respectively, with 11 bases between them.

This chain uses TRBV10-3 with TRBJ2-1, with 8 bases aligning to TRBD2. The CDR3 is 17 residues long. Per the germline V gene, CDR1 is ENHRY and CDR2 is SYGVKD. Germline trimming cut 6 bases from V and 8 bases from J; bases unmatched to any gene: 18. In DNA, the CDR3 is TGTGCCATCAGCAATCTAACCGGGACTAGTGGACTCTATGAGCAGTTCTTC. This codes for CAISNLTGTSGLYEQFF.

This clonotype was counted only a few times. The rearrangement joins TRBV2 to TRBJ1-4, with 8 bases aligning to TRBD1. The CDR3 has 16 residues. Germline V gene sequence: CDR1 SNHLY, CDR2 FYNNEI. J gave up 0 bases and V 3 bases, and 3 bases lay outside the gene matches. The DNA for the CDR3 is TGTGCCAGCAGTGATGGACAGGGAGCAACTAATGAAAAACTGTTTTTT. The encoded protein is CASSDGQGATNEKLFF.

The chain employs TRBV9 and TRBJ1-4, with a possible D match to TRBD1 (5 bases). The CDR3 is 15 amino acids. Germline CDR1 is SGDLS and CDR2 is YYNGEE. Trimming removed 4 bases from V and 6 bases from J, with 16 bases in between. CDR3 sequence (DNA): TGTGCCAGCAGCCAATGGGACGGTCCGGATGAAAAACTGTTTTTT. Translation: CASSQWDGPDEKLFF.

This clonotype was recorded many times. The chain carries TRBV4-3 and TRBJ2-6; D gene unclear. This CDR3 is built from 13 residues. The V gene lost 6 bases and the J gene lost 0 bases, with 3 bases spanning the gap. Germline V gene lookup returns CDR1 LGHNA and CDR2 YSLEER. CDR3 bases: TGCGCCAGCAGGCACTCTGGGGCCAACGTCCTGACTTTC. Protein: CASRHSGANVLTF.

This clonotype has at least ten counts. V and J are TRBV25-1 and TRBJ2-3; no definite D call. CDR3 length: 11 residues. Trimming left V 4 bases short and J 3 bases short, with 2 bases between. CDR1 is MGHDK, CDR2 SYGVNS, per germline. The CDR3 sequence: CASSATDTQYF. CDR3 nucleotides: TGTGCCAGCAGTGCTACAGATACGCAGTATTTT.

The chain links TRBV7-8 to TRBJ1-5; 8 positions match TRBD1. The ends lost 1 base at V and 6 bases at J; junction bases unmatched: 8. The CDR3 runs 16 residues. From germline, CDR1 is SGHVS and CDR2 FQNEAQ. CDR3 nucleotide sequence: TGTGCCAGCAGCTTAGTATCGTGGACAGGGCTTCAGCCCCAGCATTTT. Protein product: CASSLVSWTGLQPQHF.

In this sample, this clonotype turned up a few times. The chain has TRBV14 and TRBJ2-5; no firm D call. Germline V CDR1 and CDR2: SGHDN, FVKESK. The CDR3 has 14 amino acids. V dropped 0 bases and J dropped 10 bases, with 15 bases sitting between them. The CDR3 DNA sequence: TGTGCCAGCAGCCAAGAACTCGACCCCCGGAACCAGTACTTC. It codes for CASSQELDPRNQYF.

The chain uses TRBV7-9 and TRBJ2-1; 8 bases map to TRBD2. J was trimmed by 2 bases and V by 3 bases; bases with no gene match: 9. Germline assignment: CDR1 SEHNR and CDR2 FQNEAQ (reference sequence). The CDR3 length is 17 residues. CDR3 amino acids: CASSFTSGGLTYNEQFF. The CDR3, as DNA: TGTGCCAGCAGCTTCACTAGCGGAGGGCTTACCTACAATGAGCAGTTCTTC.

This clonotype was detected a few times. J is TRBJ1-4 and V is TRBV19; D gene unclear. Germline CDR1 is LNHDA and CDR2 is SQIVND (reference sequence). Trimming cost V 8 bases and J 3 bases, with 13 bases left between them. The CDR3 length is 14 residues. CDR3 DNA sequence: TGTGCCAGTGGGGATGCATCGGCTAATGAAAAACTGTTTTTT. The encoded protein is CASGDASANEKLFF.

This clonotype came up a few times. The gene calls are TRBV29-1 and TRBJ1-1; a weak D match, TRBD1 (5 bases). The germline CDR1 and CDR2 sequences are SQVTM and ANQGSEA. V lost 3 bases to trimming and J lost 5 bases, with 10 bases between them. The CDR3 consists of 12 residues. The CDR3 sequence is CSVEGRGTEAFF. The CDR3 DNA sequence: TGCAGCGTTGAGGGGCGAGGGACTGAAGCTTTCTTT.

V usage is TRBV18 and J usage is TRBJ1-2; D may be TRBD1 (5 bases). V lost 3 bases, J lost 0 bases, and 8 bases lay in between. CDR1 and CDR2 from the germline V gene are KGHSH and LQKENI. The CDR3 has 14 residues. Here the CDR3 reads CASSPQDTNYGYTF. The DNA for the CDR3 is TGTGCCAGCTCACCTCAGGACACTAACTATGGCTACACCTTC.